The 17 T cell receptor beta chains below all came from one sample that was sequenced in a study of cytomegalovirus exposure and HLA in healthy donors. TCRdb keeps only in-frame clones here, not all; method: immunoSEQ multiplex PCR. Here the sample spans a few hundred thousand clones, 90% being singletons. Sequencing was done on a sample of PBMCs. Receptor source: a woman between 18 and 29 years old in good health and CMV-seronegative.

This clone occurred a few times. This chain joins TRBV9 and TRBJ1-5; perhaps TRBD1 as D (5 bases). CDR3 size: 12 residues. Looked up from germline, CDR1 is SGDLS and CDR2 is YYNGEE. The V and J ends lost 7 bases and 5 bases respectively, with 10 bases between them. The CDR3 DNA follows: TGTGCCAGCGGCCGGGGGGATCAGCCCCAGCATTTT. Translation: CASGRGDQPQHF. Based on the CDR3 plus reference TRBV9 and TRBJ1-5, the full variable domain is DSGVTQTPKHLITATGQRVTLRCSPRSGDLSVYWYQQSLDQGLQFLIQYYNGEERAKGNILERFSAQQFPDLHSELNLSSLELGDSALYFCASGRGDQPQHFGDGTRLSIL.

V gene TRBV27 combines with J gene TRBJ1-4; D remains unclear. The V gene lost 5 bases and the J gene lost 8 bases, with 15 bases spanning the gap. The germline gives CDR1 MNHEY, CDR2 SMNVEV (reference sequence). This CDR3 has 14 residues. The CDR3 DNA sequence: TGTGCCAGCAGTCCGGGGTCACTCGGGGAAAAACTGTTTTTT. Translation gives CASSPGSLGEKLFF.

This sequence joins TRBV6-6 and TRBJ1-5, with a possible D match to TRBD1 (6 bases). Germline CDR1 is MNHNY and CDR2 is SVGAGI (reference sequence). Trimming removed 2 bases from V and 3 bases from J, with 11 bases in between. The CDR3 loop spans 15 amino acids. The DNA of the CDR3 is TGTGCCAGCAGTTACACAACAGGGAACAATCAGCCCCAGCATTTT. As protein: CASSYTTGNNQPQHF.

This clone was seen only once. The J gene is TRBJ1-1, the V gene TRBV5-6, with TRBD1 matching over 10 bases. Trimming took 4 bases from V and 5 from J; bases not matched to a gene: 5. Germline CDR1 SGHDT, CDR2 YYEEEE. The CDR3 loop spans 14 amino acids. This CDR3 is CASSAGQGRTEAFF. The DNA for the CDR3 is TGTGCCAGCAGCGCGGGACAGGGGAGGACTGAAGCTTTCTTT.

The V call is TRBV4-1, the J call TRBJ1-2, with a possible D match to TRBD1 (6 bases). The V and J ends lost 2 bases and 8 bases respectively, with 12 bases between them. The CDR3 is 13 amino acids. Germline V gene sequence: CDR1 MGHRA, CDR2 YSYEKL. The CDR3 region has the DNA TGCGCCAGCAGCCAAAACAGGGCATTCGGCTACACCTTC. It codes for CASSQNRAFGYTF.

The chain links TRBV6-4 to TRBJ2-1, with D tentatively TRBD1 (6 bases). In germline, CDR1 is MRHNA, CDR2 SNTAGT. V was shortened by 3 bases and J by 6 bases, with 9 bases between the two germline ends. The CDR3 has 13 residues. The CDR3, as DNA: TGTGCCAGCAGTGAGACAGGACTCAATGAGCAGTTCTTC. This sequence encodes CASSETGLNEQFF.

The gene calls are TRBV11-2 and TRBJ2-1; 9 nucleotides align to TRBD2. V was pared by 5 bases and J by 6 bases, with 11 bases of the junction left unmatched. From germline, CDR1 is SGHAT and CDR2 FQNNGV. CDR3 size: 16 residues. Written as DNA, the CDR3 is TGTGCCAGCAGCACCCGTTTAGCGGGGGATTTCAATGAGCAGTTCTTC. It encodes CASSTRLAGDFNEQFF.

V gene TRBV6-6 combines with J gene TRBJ2-3; D is possibly TRBD1 (6 bases). Germline values: CDR1 MNHNY, CDR2 SVGAGI (reference sequence). The CDR3 runs to 13 residues. Trimming removed 7 bases at V and 7 bases at J, with 15 bases between. In DNA form, the CDR3 reads TGTGCCAGCAAACGTCAGGGGCCACATACGCAGTATTTT. The encoded protein is CASKRQGPHTQYF.

The chain joins TRBV5-1 to TRBJ2-7; 13 bases are a match to TRBD2. V dropped 4 bases and J dropped 3; count of bases not matched to a gene: 7. The CDR3 extends over 16 amino acids. Germline V gives CDR1 SGHRS, CDR2 YFSETQ. For the CDR3, the DNA is TGCGCCAGCAGCCCGGAGACTAGCGGGGGGTACTACGAGCAGTACTTC. Encoded protein: CASSPETSGGYYEQYF.

This clone appeared a single time. The rearrangement joins TRBV4-1 to TRBJ2-3; D not certain. The V and J ends lost 1 base and 2 bases respectively, with 7 bases between them. CDR3 length: 14 residues. Looked up from germline, CDR1 is MGHRA and CDR2 is YSYEKL. CDR3 sequence reads: CASSQVQVTDTQYF. The CDR3 bases are TGCGCCAGCAGCCAAGTGCAGGTCACAGATACGCAGTATTTT.

J is TRBJ1-3 and V is TRBV5-1, with D unresolved. V was cut by 0 bases and J by 3 bases, with 7 bases left in between. CDR1 is SGHRS, CDR2 YFSETQ, per germline. The CDR3 length is 14 residues. For the CDR3, the DNA is TGCGCCAGCAGCTTGGGAGGGAGTGGAAACACCATATATTTT. Amino acids: CASSLGGSGNTIYF.

V gene TRBV7-9 combines with J gene TRBJ1-3, with a weak D call TRBD1 (5 bases). This CDR3 spans 14 amino acids. Trimming took 1 base from V and 1 from J, leaving 5 bases between them. Germline values: CDR1 SEHNR, CDR2 FQNEAQ (reference sequence). This CDR3 reads CASSLGTSGNTIYF. CDR3 DNA: TGTGCCAGCAGCTTAGGGACATCTGGAAACACCATATATTTT.

This clone was observed a few times. The J gene is TRBJ2-2, the V gene TRBV6-1, with D possibly being TRBD1 (5 bases). The V end lost 8 bases, the J end lost 4 bases, and 11 bases lay between the germline ends. The CDR3 has 13 amino acids. Germline CDR1 is MNHNS and CDR2 is SASEGT. For the CDR3, the DNA is TGTGCCAGCGTACCCAGGGTCACCGGGGAGCTGTTTTTT. Encoded protein: CASVPRVTGELFF.

The chain links TRBV28 to TRBJ1-1; 8 positions match TRBD1. The germline gives CDR1 MDHEN, CDR2 SYDVKM. The CDR3 has 15 residues. Trimming took 5 bases from V and 4 from J; bases not matched to a gene: 9. CDR3 bases: TGTGCCAGCAGTCCCCGGGACAGGCCTCTCACTGAAGCTTTCTTT. Amino acids: CASSPRDRPLTEAFF.

The gene calls are TRBV4-2 and TRBJ2-7; 9 nucleotides line up with TRBD1. The J segment lost 2 bases and the V segment lost 1 base, leaving 6 bases of the junction unmatched. Per germline, CDR1 LGHNA and CDR2 YNFKEQ. This CDR3 comprises 16 residues. The CDR3 bases are TGTGCCAGCAGCCAAGGGGGGGGACAGGGCCCCTACGAGCAGTACTTC. It yields the protein CASSQGGGQGPYEQYF.

The chain carries TRBV5-1 and TRBJ1-4; 7 positions match TRBD1. CDR3 length: 16 residues. V trimming: 7 bases; J trimming: 0 bases; junction bases outside the gene matches: 9. CDR1 SGHRS and CDR2 YFSETQ come from the germline V gene. The CDR3 is CASRRGTSSTNEKLFF. The CDR3 bases are TGCGCCAGCCGCAGGGGGACTTCTTCAACTAATGAAAAACTGTTTTTT. The full variable domain, its missing parts supplied by reference TRBV5-1 and TRBJ1-4, is KAGVTQTPRYLIKTRGQQVTLSCSPISGHRSVSWYQQTPGQGLQFLFEYFSETQRNKGNFPGRFSGRQFSNSRSEMNVSTLELGDSALYLCASRRGTSSTNEKLFFGSGTQLSVL.

The rearrangement uses TRBV30 and TRBJ1-1; perhaps TRBD1 as D (6 bases). The length of the CDR3 is 19 residues. Trimming stripped 5 bases from V and 4 bases from J, with 32 bases between. Germline-derived CDR1 and CDR2 are GTSNPN and SVGIG (reference sequence). The CDR3 loop reads CAWSLFLPYLQGISTEAFF. For the CDR3, the DNA is TGTGCCTGGTCCTTGTTCCTCCCTTACCTACAGGGCATTAGCACTGAAGCTTTCTTT.